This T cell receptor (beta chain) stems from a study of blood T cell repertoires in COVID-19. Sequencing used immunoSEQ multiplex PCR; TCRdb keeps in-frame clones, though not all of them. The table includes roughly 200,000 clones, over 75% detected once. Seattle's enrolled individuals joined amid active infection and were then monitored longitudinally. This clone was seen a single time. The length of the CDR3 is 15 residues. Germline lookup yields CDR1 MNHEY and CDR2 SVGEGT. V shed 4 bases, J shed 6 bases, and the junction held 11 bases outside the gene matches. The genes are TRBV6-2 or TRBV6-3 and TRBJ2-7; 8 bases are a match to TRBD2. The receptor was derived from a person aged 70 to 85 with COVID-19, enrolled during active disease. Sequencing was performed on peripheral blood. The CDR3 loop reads CASSFNSGRTSEQYF. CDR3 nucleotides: TGTGCCAGCAGTTTCAACAGCGGGAGAACGAGCGAGCAGTACTTC.